The entry that follows covers one TCR beta chain sequence. The antigen remains undetermined. This specimen belongs to a study of cytomegalovirus exposure and HLA in healthy donors. As for the study in general: Earlier sequencing of 150 million to 200 million T cells yielded 100 million to 120 million unique TCR beta sequences.

When sampled, the donors appeared nominally healthy, though they likely had unrecorded immune exposures. Broader study findings: Productive status was seen about 87% or about 30% of the time for most TCR beta V segments in an earlier analysis.

V lost 1 base to trimming and J lost 5 bases; unmatched junction nucleotides: 7. CDR3 size: 15 residues. The germline V gene encodes CDR1 MNHNS and CDR2 SASEGT. The PCR had 60 Vbeta and 13 Jbeta primers. This table comes from immunoSEQ multiplex PCR, and its TCRdb copy is limited to in-frame clones, with some not included. The profile shows about 150,000 clones, roughly 82% of them singletons. This clonotype originated in a woman between 50 and 59 years old in good health and CMV-seropositive. Sample: PBMCs. This rearrangement joins TRBV6-1 to TRBJ1-2, with 7 bases identical to TRBD1. CDR3 in DNA: TGTGCCAGCAGTGAAGATCCAGACAGGGTATATGGCTACACCTTC. Translated, it gives CASSEDPDRVYGYTF.